These 22 T cell receptor beta chains share one sample of origin, sequenced in a study of OX40 agonist ivuxolimab in advanced cancers. Clones were sequenced by immunoSEQ multiplex PCR, and TCRdb holds only the in-frame ones, with some missing. The sample shows 120,000 or so clones, roughly 89% of them seen only once. This specimen consisted of CD4+ or CD8+ T cells sorted from blood, obtained in a trial of the OX40 agonist ivuxolimab. Source of these receptors: an adult with an advanced solid tumor such as melanoma, head and neck, liver or kidney cancer.

V usage is TRBV7-8 and J usage is TRBJ2-2; D is tentatively TRBD1 or TRBD2 (5 bases each). In germline, CDR1 is SGHVS, CDR2 FQNEAQ. The CDR3 covers 15 residues. V lost 5 bases, J lost 3 bases, and 13 bases lay in between. The CDR3 DNA reads TGTGCCAGCAGCAAAGGGGACGGGTACACCGGGGAGCTGTTTTTT. Its translation is CASSKGDGYTGELFF.

This clone was recorded once. J is TRBJ2-5 and V is TRBV14; D possibly corresponds to TRBD1 (5 bases). V lost 5 bases and J lost 2, with 9 bases in between. The CDR3 loop spans 13 amino acids. Germline CDR1 reads SGHDN; CDR2 reads FVKESK. The CDR3 coding sequence is TGTGCCAGCAGCTTGACAGAACAAGAGACCCAGTACTTC. Translating it yields CASSLTEQETQYF.

Only one count was recorded for this clone. The chain combines TRBV7-2 with TRBJ1-1, with 9 nucleotides matching TRBD1. Germline V lookup: CDR1 SGHTA, CDR2 FQGNSA. J gave up 7 bases and V 4 bases, and 10 bases lay outside the gene matches. This CDR3 region has 15 residues. CDR3 loop: CASSYLGQGRGEAFF. CDR3 sequence (DNA): TGTGCCAGCAGCTACTTAGGACAGGGGCGTGGTGAAGCTTTCTTT.

The genes are TRBV6-5 and TRBJ1-4, with a tentative D call TRBD1 (6 bases). Germline CDR1 and CDR2: MNHEY and SVGAGI. The V end was cut by 6 bases, the J end by 7 bases, with 15 bases between. The CDR3 runs 14 residues. The CDR3 nucleotides are TGTGCCAGCAGGCCACAGGGATTTCGTGAAAAACTGTTTTTT. Its translation: CASRPQGFREKLFF.

The gene calls are TRBV6-1 and TRBJ2-1; 15 positions match TRBD2. CDR3 length equals 16 residues. J gave up 6 bases and V 4 bases, and 4 bases lay outside the gene matches. CDR1 is MNHNS, CDR2 SASEGT, per germline. The CDR3 DNA is TGTGCCAGCAGTGGCGAGGGACTAGCGGGAGGCAATGAGCAGTTCTTC. Translation gives CASSGEGLAGGNEQFF.

This clone came up a few times. The J gene is TRBJ1-5, the V gene TRBV4-1; D not certain. Trimming pared 0 bases from V and 5 bases from J, leaving 5 bases between. Looked up from germline, CDR1 is MGHRA and CDR2 is YSYEKL. The length of the CDR3 is 13 residues. This CDR3 is CASSQDHDQPQHF. In DNA, the CDR3 is TGCGCCAGCAGCCAAGATCACGATCAGCCCCAGCATTTT.

The V gene is TRBV10-3, the J gene TRBJ1-5, with no clear D. The CDR3 has 15 amino acids. V was cut by 2 bases and J by 0 bases, with 8 bases left in between. The germline V gene encodes CDR1 ENHRY and CDR2 SYGVKD. The CDR3 DNA sequence: TGTGCCATCAGTGAGAATTTTCTTAGCAATCAGCCCCAGCATTTT. Translated: CAISENFLSNQPQHF.

This chain's CDR3 is CASSLSPSIDTQYF. As DNA, the CDR3 is TGTGCCAGCAGCTTATCACCGAGTATCGATACGCAGTATTTT. V usage is TRBV7-3 and J usage is TRBJ2-3; D not resolved. V was shortened by 2 bases and J by 6 bases, with 12 bases between the two germline ends. This CDR3 comprises 14 residues. Germline CDR1 and CDR2: SGHTA and FQGTGA. The complete variable domain, with remaining parts taken from reference TRBV7-3 and TRBJ2-3, reads GAGVSQTPSNKVTEKGKYVELRCDPISGHTALYWYRQSLGQGPEFLIYFQGTGAADDSGLPNDRFFAVRPEGSVSTLKIQRTERGDSAVYLCASSLSPSIDTQYFGPGTRLTVL.

The chain carries TRBV5-1 and TRBJ2-6; a weak D match, TRBD1 (5 bases). CDR3 length equals 16 residues. Trimming left V 0 bases short and J 0 bases short, with 7 bases between. The germline V gene encodes CDR1 SGHRS and CDR2 YFSETQ. CDR3 sequence reads: CASSLGQFSGANVLTF. The CDR3 DNA sequence: TGCGCCAGCAGCTTGGGACAGTTCTCTGGGGCCAACGTCCTGACTTTC. Complete variable domain (other parts from reference TRBV5-1 and TRBJ2-6): KAGVTQTPRYLIKTRGQQVTLSCSPISGHRSVSWYQQTPGQGLQFLFEYFSETQRNKGNFPGRFSGRQFSNSRSEMNVSTLELGDSALYLCASSLGQFSGANVLTFGAGSRLTVL.

The genes are TRBV27 and TRBJ1-5; perhaps TRBD1 as D (6 bases). The CDR3 totals 15 residues. Per the germline V gene, CDR1 is MNHEY and CDR2 is SMNVEV (reference sequence). V was trimmed by 4 bases and J by 7 bases, leaving 17 bases between them. The CDR3 DNA reads as TGTGCCAGCAGTTCACGACACGGGACAACCCAGCCCCAGCATTTT. It specifies CASSSRHGTTQPQHF.

The V and J genes are TRBV5-6 and TRBJ2-5; tentative D call: TRBD1 (5 bases). Germline CDR1 SGHDT, CDR2 YYEEEE. The CDR3 sequence is 13 residues long. Trimming stripped 0 bases from V and 3 bases from J, with 6 bases between. For the CDR3, the DNA is TGTGCCAGCAGCTTGGCGACAGAAGAGACCCAGTACTTC. Translation gives CASSLATEETQYF.

The chain employs TRBV19 and TRBJ1-5, with D perhaps TRBD1 (5 bases). The CDR3 spans 18 residues. Deletions cut 1 base from V and 4 bases from J, with 20 bases between. Per germline, CDR1 LNHDA and CDR2 SQIVND (reference sequence). The CDR3, as DNA: TGTGCCAGTAGTATAGGGGACGGGATCTTAGCCCGGAATCAGCCCCAGCATTTT. Its translation: CASSIGDGILARNQPQHF.

J is TRBJ2-1 and V is TRBV14, with 8 bases fitting TRBD2. With 4 bases clipped from V and 4 bases from J, the junction kept 9 bases outside the gene matches. There are 16 residues in the CDR3. Germline V gene data show CDR1 as SGHDN and CDR2 as FVKESK. Here the CDR3 reads CASSPTPGGWYNEQFF. The CDR3 nucleotides read TGTGCCAGCAGCCCTACTCCGGGAGGGTGGTACAATGAGCAGTTCTTC.

The chain recombines TRBV11-2 with TRBJ1-5; D might be TRBD1 (5 bases). Germline-derived CDR1 and CDR2 are SGHAT and FQNNGV. V dropped 7 bases and J dropped 0 bases, with 13 bases sitting between them. This CDR3 is 15 amino acids long. This CDR3 reads CASTTGGDSNQPQHF. The CDR3 bases are TGTGCCAGCACCACCGGGGGGGATAGCAATCAGCCCCAGCATTTT.

This chain connects TRBV7-2 to TRBJ1-2; D is unclear. Trimming pared 2 bases from V and 3 bases from J, leaving 1 base between. The CDR3 consists of 11 residues. CDR1 is SGHTA and CDR2 is FQGNSA in the germline V gene. The CDR3 loop reads CASSLHYGYTF. In DNA form, the CDR3 reads TGTGCCAGCAGCTTACACTATGGCTACACCTTC. Full variable domain (remainder filled in from reference TRBV7-2 and TRBJ1-2): GAGVSQSPSNKVTEKGKDVELRCDPISGHTALYWYRQSLGQGLEFLIYFQGNSAPDKSGLPSDRFSAERTGGSVSTLTIQRTQQEDSAVYLCASSLHYGYTFGSGTRLTVV.

This chain uses TRBV6-1 with TRBJ2-7; 7 bases map to TRBD1. The germline CDR1 and CDR2 sequences are MNHNS and SASEGT. The CDR3 spans 14 residues. V was clipped by 5 bases and J by 5 bases; unmatched bases: 9. This chain's CDR3 is CASSTNQGEDEQYF. CDR3 coding DNA: TGTGCCAGCAGTACTAACCAGGGGGAAGACGAGCAGTACTTC.

The chain recombines TRBV7-9 with TRBJ2-4; D gene uncertain. The V gene's germline CDR1 is SEHNR and CDR2 FQNEAQ (reference sequence). The V and J ends lost 2 bases and 0 bases respectively, with 5 bases between them. The CDR3 is 14 amino acids. CDR3 sequence reads: CASSLTAAKNIQYF. The CDR3 DNA sequence: TGTGCCAGCAGCTTAACGGCAGCCAAAAACATTCAGTACTTC. The complete variable domain, with remaining parts taken from reference TRBV7-9 and TRBJ2-4, reads DTGVSQNPRHKITKRGQNVTFRCDPISEHNRLYWYRQTLGQGPEFLTYFQNEAQLEKSRLLSDRFSAERPKGSFSTLEIQRTEQGDSAMYLCASSLTAAKNIQYFGAGTRLSVL.

This clone turned up a few times. The genes are TRBV30 and TRBJ2-5; D is possibly TRBD1 (7 bases). Germline CDR1 is GTSNPN and CDR2 is SVGIG (reference sequence). The CDR3 spans 12 residues. The V and J ends lost 3 bases and 4 bases respectively, with 9 bases between them. CDR3 in amino acids: CAWSQGGETQYF. As DNA, the CDR3 is TGTGCCTGGAGCCAGGGGGGAGAGACCCAGTACTTC.

The chain is built from TRBV5-4 and TRBJ2-1; no reliable D call. CDR1 and CDR2 from the germline V gene are SGHNT and YYREEE (reference sequence). Trimming cost V 4 bases and J 3 bases, with 14 bases left between them. The CDR3 contains 15 residues. Here the CDR3 reads CASSPGGPSYNEQFF. As DNA, the CDR3 is TGTGCCAGCAGCCCTGGTGGGCCGAGCTACAATGAGCAGTTCTTC.

The chain has TRBV10-2 and TRBJ2-7, with 10 bases identical to TRBD1. Per germline, CDR1 WSHSY and CDR2 SAAADI. This CDR3 has 16 amino acids. The V and J ends lost 7 bases and 0 bases, in that order; junction bases with no gene match: 9. The CDR3 DNA is TGCGCCAGCATAGATAGGACAGGGGGTATCTCCTACGAGCAGTACTTC. This gives the protein CASIDRTGGISYEQYF.

This clone appeared once. This chain links TRBV4-3 with TRBJ2-7; TRBD2 is a possible D gene (7 bases). V was clipped by 0 bases and J by 4 bases, with 16 bases between them. The CDR3 covers 16 residues. The V gene's germline CDR1 is LGHNA and CDR2 YSLEER. This CDR3 reads CASSQDGRGGRYEQYF. The CDR3, as DNA: TGCGCCAGCAGCCAAGATGGGAGGGGGGGCCGGTACGAGCAGTACTTC.

This sequence joins TRBV5-6 and TRBJ2-6; D gene ambiguous. CDR1 is SGHDT and CDR2 is YYEEEE in the germline V gene. The CDR3 has 15 residues. V was trimmed by 3 bases and J by 1 base, leaving 8 bases between them. This CDR3 reads CASSSPGSGANVLTF. The CDR3 nucleotides are TGTGCCAGCAGCTCACCCGGGTCTGGGGCCAACGTCCTGACTTTC.